The 15 T cell receptor beta chains in this list originate from one sample, sequenced in a study of T cells in Graves' hyperthyroidism and ophthalmopathy. RNA transcripts served as the template for amplifying TCR beta CDR3 regions. TCR CDR3 underwent first-round RT-PCR with the HTBI primer set. MiXCR, applied by TCRdb to the multiplex PCR reads, yields one record per CDR3 protein. The table lists hundreds of thousands of distinct CDR3 sequences, just under 20% of them singletons, with roughly 50% in the top ten. Material for sequencing was blood. The receptors shown here come from a man aged 40-49 years with Graves' ophthalmopathy.

This clonotype was counted a few times. The chain employs TRBV30 and TRBJ1-6; no clear D. V dropped 3 bases and J dropped 10 bases, with 10 bases sitting between them. The CDR3 has 12 amino acids. Per the germline V gene, CDR1 is GTSNPN and CDR2 is SVGIG (reference sequence). CDR3 DNA sequence: TGTGCCTGGAGGGAATCAAAATCACCCCTCCACTTT. Its protein product is CAWRESKSPLHF.

This clonotype was observed a few times. The chain uses TRBV18 and TRBJ2-5; D might be TRBD2 (5 bases). Trimming shortened V by 0 bases and J by 7 bases, and 9 bases separated the two germline ends. The CDR3 loop spans 13 amino acids. Germline CDR1 is KGHSH and CDR2 is LQKENI. The CDR3, as DNA: TGTGCCAGCTCACCACCTGTCCGGGGGACCCAGTACTTC. It specifies CASSPPVRGTQYF.

CDR3 in amino acids: CSARGVRKNTEAFF. Written as DNA, the CDR3 is TGCAGTGCTAGAGGGGTCAGGAAGAACACTGAAGCTTTCTTT. This chain uses TRBV20-1 with TRBJ1-1; no definite D call. Trimming stripped 1 base from V and 1 base from J, with 10 bases between. The CDR3 is 14 amino acids. Germline V gene sequence: CDR1 DFQATT, CDR2 SNEGSKA (reference sequence).

This chain connects TRBV20-1 to TRBJ2-4, with TRBD1 matching over 8 bases. The trim removed 0 bases at V and 0 bases at J, leaving 16 bases unmatched. Per germline, CDR1 DFQATT and CDR2 SNEGSKA (reference sequence). This CDR3 contains 20 residues. CDR3 sequence reads: CSARDRRDRITPLAKNIQYF. The CDR3 DNA is TGCAGTGCTAGAGATCGCCGGGACAGGATTACCCCTCTAGCCAAAAACATTCAGTACTTC.

In this sample, this clonotype turned up many times. This rearrangement joins TRBV6-2 or TRBV6-3 to TRBJ1-2; no definite D call. Trimming stripped 6 bases from V and 0 bases from J, with 11 bases between. CDR3 size: 14 residues. Germline V lookup: CDR1 MNHEY, CDR2 SVGEGT. CDR3 in amino acids: CASSIGPSNYGYTF. The CDR3 coding sequence is TGTGCCAGCAGCATTGGTCCGTCTAACTATGGCTACACCTTC.

The chain is built from TRBV10-3 and TRBJ1-4, with D possibly TRBD1 on 6 matching bases. The CDR3 length is 13 residues. The ends were cut back, 6 bases at V and 5 bases at J, with 10 bases in the middle. Germline V gives CDR1 ENHRY, CDR2 SYGVKD. Here the CDR3 reads CAIREGGNEKLFF. CDR3 DNA: TGTGCCATCAGAGAAGGGGGGAATGAAAAACTGTTTTTT.

This clonotype has just one count. A much larger clonotype is one base distant, so this may be a read error. The rearrangement links TRBV5-1 to TRBJ2-7; 11 bases are shared with TRBD1. J gave up 6 bases and V 4 bases, and 6 bases lay outside the gene matches. This CDR3 comprises 14 residues. The germline gives CDR1 SGHRS, CDR2 YFSETQ. This CDR3 is CASSRDRGRGEQYF. DNA of the CDR3: TGCGCCAGCAGCCGGGACAGGGGGAGGGGCGAGCAGTACTTC.

With respect to this clonotype: One junction end disagrees with the germline gene, perhaps due to a read error. The chain couples TRBV5-1 to TRBJ1-2, with a weak D call TRBD1 (6 bases). This CDR3 comprises 17 residues. Germline loops: CDR1 SGHRS, CDR2 YFSETQ. The CDR3 spells CASSAYQPGAAGYGHTF. The CDR3 nucleotides read TGCGCCAGCAGCGCATACCAGCCAGGGGCGGCCGGCTATGGCCACACCTTC. Using reference TRBV5-1 and TRBJ1-2 for the parts outside the CDR3, the full variable domain is KAGVTQTPRYLIKTRGQQVTLSCSPISGHRSVSWYQQTPGQGLQFLFEYFSETQRNKGNFPGRFSGRQFSNSRSEMNVSTLELGDSALYLCASSAYQPGAAGYGHTFGSGTRLTVV.

This clonotype has only a few counts. The genes are TRBV3-1 and TRBJ2-2, with D perhaps matching TRBD1 (5 bases). CDR3 length equals 15 residues. CDR1 and CDR2 (germline): LGHDT, YNNKEL (reference sequence). Trimming cost V 6 bases and J 4 bases, with 15 bases left between them. CDR3 sequence: CASRHPTDLTGELFF. The CDR3 DNA sequence: TGTGCCAGCAGACATCCGACAGATCTCACCGGGGAGCTGTTTTTT.

This clonotype was found many times. This chain connects TRBV30 to TRBJ1-1, with D possibly TRBD1 on 6 matching bases. This CDR3 comprises 13 residues. Germline values: CDR1 GTSNPN, CDR2 SVGIG (reference sequence). Trimming stripped 3 bases from V and 1 base from J, with 9 bases between. CDR3 nucleotide sequence: TGTGCCTGGAGCCGGGACACGAACACTGAAGCTTTCTTT. As protein: CAWSRDTNTEAFF.

This clonotype turned up a few times. The gene calls are TRBV5-6 and TRBJ2-3; D ambiguous. The ends were cut back, 0 bases at V and 11 bases at J, with 10 bases in the middle. The CDR3 contains 12 residues. CDR1 and CDR2 from the germline V gene are SGHDT and YYEEEE. The CDR3 DNA reads TGTGCCAGCAGCTTGGGTAGCCCCATGCAGTATTTT. Amino acid sequence: CASSLGSPMQYF.

This clonotype was counted between two and nine times. The chain couples TRBV5-1 to TRBJ2-1, with a possible D match to TRBD2 (5 bases). Trimming left V 4 bases short and J 3 bases short, with 11 bases between. This CDR3 has 14 amino acids. Per germline, CDR1 SGHRS and CDR2 YFSETQ. Here the CDR3 reads CASSGRAGYNEQFF. The CDR3 DNA sequence: TGCGCCAGCAGCGGGCGGGCTGGCTACAATGAGCAGTTCTTC.

This clonotype appeared a few times. V and J are TRBV7-3 and TRBJ1-2; TRBD1 agrees at 10 bases. Germline V gene data show CDR1 as SGHTA and CDR2 as FQGTGA. V gave up 4 bases and J gave up 6 bases; unmatched junction bases: 5. This CDR3 has 14 residues. CDR3 protein: CASSSDGTGDGYTF. Written as DNA, the CDR3 is TGTGCCAGCAGCTCCGATGGGACAGGGGATGGCTACACCTTC.

This clonotype appeared many times. The CDR3 spells CASSSKTGKETQYF. The CDR3 nucleotides read TGTGCCAGCAGCTCAAAGACTGGGAAGGAGACCCAGTACTTC. The rearrangement joins TRBV7-9 to TRBJ2-5, with no clear D. Trimming left V 4 bases short and J 5 bases short, with 14 bases between. CDR1 and CDR2 from the germline V gene are SEHNR and FQNEAQ (reference sequence). The CDR3 consists of 14 residues.

Notes on this clonotype: A much larger clone differs by one base, so this may be a read error. The J gene is TRBJ2-1, the V gene TRBV7-8; D is perhaps TRBD2 (5 bases). This CDR3 spans 17 amino acids. The germline gives CDR1 SGHVS, CDR2 FQNEAQ. The CDR3 DNA sequence: TGTGTCAGCAGCTTAGTAATAGGTATCGGCGGACTTCCCGAGCAGTTCTTC. This translates into CVSSLVIGIGGLPEQFF.